The TCR beta chain under discussion was sequenced for a study of blood T cell repertoires in COVID-19. Across the whole study: COVID-19 samples from acute and convalescent phases originated in the United States, Italy and Spain. From T cells, B-cell-depleted T cells, or PBMCs came the material, which was cDNA or gDNA.

Germline V gene data show CDR1 as LGHNA and CDR2 as YNFKEQ. The V and J ends lost 0 bases and 6 bases respectively, with 3 bases between them. The CDR3 consists of 13 residues. Original analysis: Reference gene primer amplification gave estimated nucleated cell counts. Repertoires were generated with immunoSEQ multiplex PCR, while TCRdb's copy carries only in-frame clones and drops some. V, J and clone size reflect that table, while D and trimming were determined from the DNA. The sample includes around 110,000 clones, around 80% of them seen just once. This TCR was sampled from a man aged 65-85 years with active or convalescent COVID-19. Specimen: peripheral blood. The chain recombines TRBV4-2 with TRBJ1-6; D is undetermined. The CDR3 DNA reads as TGTGCCAGCAGCCAAGATCTTAATTCACCCCTCCACTTT. Protein: CASSQDLNSPLHF.